A selection of T cell receptor beta chains follows, all from one sample in a study of shared clonotypes between healthy human individuals. Here immunoSEQ multiplex PCR was the method, and the copy in TCRdb shows in-frame clones only, minus some. The data hold millions of clones, with approximately 95% observed a single time. The sequenced sample consisted of naive CD8+ T cells sorted from blood. These receptor sequences come from a man aged 18-30 years in good health. The CDR3 runs from the conserved cysteine through the conserved F or W. A D gene is named only where the DNA matches it firmly. The size of a clone is reported for some rows only, either as once, few or many, or as a class for expanded clones.

TRBV7-2	NA	NA	TRBJ2-2	CASSLGAGELFF	TGTGCCAGCAGCTTAGGTGCCGGGGAGCTGTTTTTT
TRBV10-3	NA	NA	TRBJ2-7	CAIALYLGEQYF	TGTGCCATAGCGTTGTATTTGGGAGAGCAGTACTTC
TRBV9	NA	TRBD2	TRBJ2-3	CASSVGLAGVDTQYF	TGTGCCAGCAGCGTAGGACTAGCGGGGGTAGATACGCAGTATTTT
TRBV7-9	NA	NA	TRBJ2-1	CASSPGGSRLGEQFF	TGTGCCAGCTCCCCCGGGGGTAGTAGGCTTGGTGAGCAGTTCTTC
TRBV5-6	NA	TRBD2	TRBJ2-1	CASSLARLAGNNEQFF	TGTGCCAGCAGCTTGGCCCGACTAGCGGGAAACAATGAGCAGTTCTTC
TRBV29-1	NA	NA	TRBJ2-7	CSVRKGAEQYF	TGCAGCGTCCGTAAAGGTGCCGAGCAGTACTTC
TRBV27	NA	NA	TRBJ2-7	CASSPSQLLSYEQYF	TGTGCCAGCAGCCCTAGCCAGTTACTGTCCTACGAGCAGTACTTC
TRBV11-2	NA	NA	TRBJ2-7	CASSLGPGYEQYF	TGTGCCAGCAGCTTAGGTCCGGGATACGAGCAGTACTTC
TRBV7-9	NA	NA	TRBJ2-3	CASSPEGGVPDTQYF	TGTGCCAGCAGCCCTGAAGGAGGAGTGCCAGATACGCAGTATTTT
TRBV2	NA	NA	TRBJ2-3	CASSEGRGLSTDTQYF	TGTGCCAGCAGTGAAGGCCGGGGCTTAAGCACAGATACGCAGTATTTT
TRBV27	once	TRBD2	TRBJ2-7	CASSFTLVGRGAFYEQYF	TGTGCCAGCAGTTTTACCCTAGTCGGGCGGGGGGCCTTCTACGAGCAGTACTTC
TRBV9	NA	NA	TRBJ2-5	CASSVGDMGSETQYF	TGTGCCAGCAGCGTAGGGGACATGGGGTCAGAGACCCAGTACTTC
TRBV7-3	NA	NA	TRBJ1-1	CASSLTVGAPNTEAFF	TGTGCCAGCAGCTTAACGGTTGGCGCTCCGAACACTGAAGCTTTCTTT
TRBV27	NA	NA	TRBJ2-7	CASSLGRHYEQYF	TGTGCCAGCAGCCTTGGACGGCACTACGAGCAGTACTTC